The next 32 T cell receptor beta chains were all read from a single sample in a study of OX40 agonist ivuxolimab in advanced cancers. Clones were sequenced by immunoSEQ multiplex PCR, and TCRdb holds only the in-frame ones, with some missing. Among about 21,000 clones listed, around 88% were seen once. The sequencing used CD4+ or CD8+ T cells sorted from blood, collected in a trial of the OX40 agonist ivuxolimab. These TCRs come from an adult with an advanced solid tumor such as melanoma, head and neck, liver or kidney cancer.

This chain joins TRBV19 and TRBJ2-1, with D unresolved. Germline V lookup: CDR1 LNHDA, CDR2 SQIVND (reference sequence). V was pared by 2 bases and J by 2 bases, with 7 bases between. The CDR3 consists of 14 residues. CDR3 sequence (DNA): TGTGCCAGTAGTATAAAACACCCCTACAATGAGCAGTTCTTC. It codes for CASSIKHPYNEQFF.

The rearrangement joins TRBV7-9 to TRBJ2-4; D may be TRBD1 (5 bases). The length of the CDR3 is 13 residues. V was clipped by 1 base and J by 8 bases, with 9 bases between them. The V gene's germline CDR1 is SEHNR and CDR2 FQNEAQ (reference sequence). The DNA for the CDR3 is TGTGCCAGCAGCTTAGAAACCAGGGACATTCAGTACTTC. It translates to CASSLETRDIQYF. The full variable domain, completed using reference TRBV7-9 and TRBJ2-4, is DTGVSQNPRHKITKRGQNVTFRCDPISEHNRLYWYRQTLGQGPEFLTYFQNEAQLEKSRLLSDRFSAERPKGSFSTLEIQRTEQGDSAMYLCASSLETRDIQYFGAGTRLSVL.

The chain carries TRBV7-8 and TRBJ2-2; D is possibly TRBD2 (6 bases). Trimming stripped 0 bases from V and 3 bases from J, with 8 bases between. CDR1 is SGHVS, CDR2 FQNEAQ, per germline. CDR3 length: 15 residues. The CDR3 DNA follows: TGTGCCAGCAGCTTAGCGGCGGGGTACACCGGGGAGCTGTTTTTT. Translation: CASSLAAGYTGELFF.

This chain joins TRBV2 and TRBJ1-2; D is uncertain. CDR1 and CDR2 (germline): SNHLY, FYNNEI. CDR3 length: 11 residues. V lost 2 bases, J lost 6 bases, and 4 bases lay in between. The CDR3 region has the DNA TGTGCCAGCAGTGAATTGGATGGCTACACCTTC. This codes for CASSELDGYTF.

This clone came up a few times. The chain carries TRBV15 and TRBJ2-2; D tentatively fits TRBD1 or TRBD2 (5 bases each). Germline V lookup: CDR1 LNHNV, CDR2 YYDKDF (reference sequence). V shed 0 bases and J shed 6 bases, with 11 bases lying between them. The CDR3 is 15 amino acids. The CDR3 bases are TGTGCCACCAGCAGAGATCAGCAGGGAGCCGGGGAGCTGTTTTTT. Protein product: CATSRDQQGAGELFF.

The chain uses TRBV4-3 and TRBJ1-2; 8 nucleotides match TRBD1. This CDR3 region has 16 residues. Per the germline V gene, CDR1 is LGHNA and CDR2 is YSLEER. V shed 3 bases and J 4 bases; nucleotides not matched to a gene: 10. Written as DNA, the CDR3 is TGCGCCAGCAGCCAGAGTAGGGACAGGATCTTCTATGGCTACACCTTC. Its translation: CASSQSRDRIFYGYTF.

V usage is TRBV7-9 and J usage is TRBJ2-5, with TRBD1 matching over 8 bases. Trimming at V came to 2 bases and at J to 3 bases, leaving 2 bases not matched to a gene. In germline, CDR1 is SEHNR, CDR2 FQNEAQ (reference sequence). This CDR3 has 14 amino acids. CDR3 region: CASSLPDREETQYF. As DNA, the CDR3 is TGTGCCAGCAGCTTACCGGACAGGGAAGAGACCCAGTACTTC.

The gene calls are TRBV5-6 and TRBJ2-7; 13 bases agree with TRBD2. Per the germline V gene, CDR1 is SGHDT and CDR2 is YYEEEE. The V and J ends lost 5 bases and 1 base, in that order; junction bases with no gene match: 6. The CDR3 consists of 16 residues. The CDR3 spells CASRLLAGGASYEQYF. DNA of the CDR3: TGTGCCAGCAGGTTACTAGCGGGAGGGGCGTCCTACGAGCAGTACTTC.

The chain joins TRBV7-9 to TRBJ2-3, with 10 bases that match TRBD2. The CDR3 extends over 15 amino acids. Germline CDR1 SEHNR, CDR2 FQNEAQ (reference sequence). The V and J ends lost 5 bases and 2 bases, in that order; junction bases with no gene match: 4. Written as DNA, the CDR3 is TGTGCCAGCAGCCCAAGCGGGAGGGCCACAGATACGCAGTATTTT. Amino acid sequence: CASSPSGRATDTQYF.

V is TRBV6-6 and J is TRBJ1-1; 9 bases are a match to TRBD1. Germline V CDR1 and CDR2: MNHNY, SVGAGI (reference sequence). The CDR3 covers 16 residues. The V segment lost 4 bases and the J segment 0 bases; nucleotides outside the gene matches: 6. This CDR3 is CASSSGTGRMNTEAFF. The CDR3 nucleotides are TGTGCCAGCAGTTCAGGGACAGGGCGGATGAACACTGAAGCTTTCTTT.

The chain links TRBV19 to TRBJ2-7; 11 bases agree with TRBD2. Unmatched junction bases numbered 6, after V lost 5 bases and J lost 3 bases. There are 15 residues in the CDR3. Per the germline V gene, CDR1 is LNHDA and CDR2 is SQIVND (reference sequence). CDR3 DNA sequence: TGTGCCAGTAGTTCTACTAGCGGGAGTCTCTACGAGCAGTACTTC. Protein sequence: CASSSTSGSLYEQYF.

This chain's CDR3 is CASSSGTTTDTQYF. CDR3 nucleotide sequence: TGTGCCAGCAGCTCCGGGACAACCACAGATACGCAGTATTTT. This sequence joins TRBV5-6 and TRBJ2-3, with D perhaps matching TRBD1 (6 bases). Per germline, CDR1 SGHDT and CDR2 YYEEEE. The CDR3 contains 14 residues. Trimming cost V 3 bases and J 2 bases, with 10 bases left between them.

The chain couples TRBV2 to TRBJ2-7; 10 bases agree with TRBD2. The CDR3 runs to 16 residues. Per the germline V gene, CDR1 is SNHLY and CDR2 is FYNNEI. V shed 8 bases, J shed 0 bases, and the junction held 10 bases outside the gene matches. In DNA, the CDR3 is TGTGCCAGCCCCCCGGCCTCTAGCGGGAGCTCCTACGAGCAGTACTTC. Translating it yields CASPPASSGSSYEQYF. Variable domain in full (rest from reference TRBV2 and TRBJ2-7): EPEVTQTPSHQVTQMGQEVILRCVPISNHLYFYWYRQILGQKVEFLVSFYNNEISEKSEIFDDQFSVERPDGSNFTLKIRSTKLEDSAMYFCASPPASSGSSYEQYFGPGTRLTVT.

The chain employs TRBV4-2 and TRBJ2-1, with D perhaps matching TRBD1 (6 bases). Trimming shortened V by 4 bases and J by 2 bases, and 12 bases separated the two germline ends. CDR1 LGHNA and CDR2 YNFKEQ come from the germline V gene. CDR3 length: 15 amino acids. The CDR3 sequence is CASSPGVGTYNEQFF. CDR3 DNA sequence: TGTGCCAGCAGCCCAGGGGTTGGGACCTACAATGAGCAGTTCTTC.

The J gene is TRBJ2-1, the V gene TRBV19; 14 nucleotides match TRBD2. The CDR3 runs 15 residues. Germline CDR1 and CDR2: LNHDA and SQIVND (reference sequence). V gave up 5 bases and J gave up 6 bases; unmatched junction bases: 3. The DNA for the CDR3 is TGTGCCAGTAGTCGGGGACTAGCGGGAGTCAATGAGCAGTTCTTC. It specifies CASSRGLAGVNEQFF. Together with reference TRBV19 and TRBJ2-1, the CDR3 gives the full variable domain: DGGITQSPKYLFRKEGQNVTLSCEQNLNHDAMYWYRQDPGQGLRLIYYSQIVNDFQKGDIAEGYSVSREKKESFPLTVTSAQKNPTAFYLCASSRGLAGVNEQFFGPGTRLTVL.

The CDR3 DNA sequence: TGCGCCAGCAGTCAATCTTACCCCCTGCGGGGGGCCCCCCAAGAGACCCAGTACTTC. Protein product: CASSQSYPLRGAPQETQYF. V and J are TRBV23-1 and TRBJ2-5; 8 nucleotides line up with TRBD2. TRBV23-1 is recorded as an ORF, its role being uncertain. The CDR3 spans 19 residues. The V gene end was trimmed by 0 bases and the J gene end by 1 base; junction bases not matched to a gene: 13.

This clone was counted a few times. This sequence joins TRBV28 and TRBJ2-7; D possibly corresponds to TRBD1 (6 bases). CDR3 length: 13 amino acids. Per the germline V gene, CDR1 is MDHEN and CDR2 is SYDVKM. Trimming stripped 4 bases from V and 2 bases from J, with 9 bases between. The DNA of the CDR3 is TGTGCCAGCAGTTGGACAGAAACCTACGAGCAGTACTTC. It encodes CASSWTETYEQYF.

V and J are TRBV10-3 and TRBJ2-7, with TRBD2 identical over 8 bases. The length of the CDR3 is 15 residues. The V gene end was trimmed by 4 bases and the J gene end by 6 bases; junction bases not matched to a gene: 11. CDR1 is ENHRY and CDR2 is SYGVKD in the germline V gene. CDR3 sequence: CAISATSGSAGEQYF. For the CDR3, the DNA is TGTGCCATCAGTGCTACTAGCGGTTCAGCCGGCGAGCAGTACTTC.

The CDR3 region has the DNA TGTGCCAGCAGCTTAATAGAAGGACTAGCGCAAGAGACCCAGTACTTC. It specifies CASSLIEGLAQETQYF. This chain uses TRBV7-9 with TRBJ2-5, with 9 bases identical to TRBD2. Germline V gene sequence: CDR1 SEHNR, CDR2 FQNEAQ (reference sequence). The CDR3 is 16 amino acids. The J segment lost 2 bases and the V segment lost 2 bases, leaving 6 bases of the junction unmatched.

CDR3 in DNA: TGCGCCAGCAGTGTGGGGAGAACTTCACCCCTCCACTTT. Residues: CASSVGRTSPLHF. This chain connects TRBV10-1 to TRBJ1-6; D remains ambiguous. The CDR3 has 13 residues. Germline V gives CDR1 WNHNN, CDR2 SYGVQD (reference sequence). The germline V and J ends were trimmed by 4 bases and 9 bases, with 10 bases remaining between them.

The rearrangement links TRBV4-2 to TRBJ1-4; D call uncertain. There are 16 residues in the CDR3. With 5 bases removed from V and 0 bases from J, the gap between germline ends came to 13 bases. CDR1 LGHNA and CDR2 YNFKEQ come from the germline V gene. CDR3 DNA: TGTGCCAGCAGCTTGGAACCAGTAGCAACTAATGAAAAACTGTTTTTT. Protein sequence: CASSLEPVATNEKLFF.

The chain joins TRBV6-1 to TRBJ2-3; D is unresolved. V shed 0 bases and J shed 4 bases, with 17 bases lying between them. From germline, CDR1 is MNHNS and CDR2 SASEGT. The CDR3 extends over 17 amino acids. The CDR3: CASSEANVPVDPDTQYF. As DNA, the CDR3 is TGTGCCAGCAGTGAAGCTAACGTACCCGTCGACCCAGATACGCAGTATTTT.

The gene calls are TRBV6-4 and TRBJ1-5, with D uncertain. Trimming removed 6 bases from V and 0 bases from J, with 9 bases in between. The CDR3 covers 14 residues. Germline values: CDR1 MRHNA, CDR2 SNTAGT. The CDR3 region is CASSPENSNQPQHF. The CDR3, as DNA: TGTGCCAGCAGCCCCGAAAATAGCAATCAGCCCCAGCATTTT.

The genes are TRBV18 and TRBJ1-1; D remains unclear. V lost 1 base and J lost 0, with 9 bases in between. The germline V gene has CDR1 KGHSH and CDR2 LQKENI. This CDR3 comprises 15 residues. CDR3 DNA sequence: TGTGCCAGCTCACCACTTAACAGTTTGAACACTGAAGCTTTCTTT. This gives the protein CASSPLNSLNTEAFF.

The chain couples TRBV29-1 to TRBJ2-7; 7 nucleotides match TRBD2. V dropped 1 base and J dropped 0; count of bases not matched to a gene: 6. This CDR3 region has 15 residues. The germline V gene has CDR1 SQVTM and CDR2 ANQGSEA. CDR3: CSVEVVGGNSYEQYF. CDR3 sequence (DNA): TGCAGCGTTGAAGTAGTCGGGGGGAACTCCTACGAGCAGTACTTC.

The chain is built from TRBV2 and TRBJ1-3; tentative D call: TRBD1 (6 bases). V was trimmed by 6 bases and J by 2 bases, leaving 14 bases between them. Germline CDR1 SNHLY, CDR2 FYNNEI. The CDR3 totals 15 residues. CDR3 coding DNA: TGTGCCAGCAGCACCGCGGGACACCCTGGAAACACCATATATTTT. Its protein is CASSTAGHPGNTIYF. Full variable domain (outside the CDR3, taken from reference TRBV2 and TRBJ1-3): EPEVTQTPSHQVTQMGQEVILRCVPISNHLYFYWYRQILGQKVEFLVSFYNNEISEKSEIFDDQFSVERPDGSNFTLKIRSTKLEDSAMYFCASSTAGHPGNTIYFGEGSWLTVV.

J is TRBJ2-3 and V is TRBV6-1; no reliable D call. The CDR3 totals 13 residues. Trimming removed 6 bases from V and 0 bases from J, with 7 bases in between. In germline, CDR1 is MNHNS, CDR2 SASEGT. CDR3 sequence (DNA): TGTGCCAGCAGCCCCGACAGCACAGATACGCAGTATTTT. It codes for CASSPDSTDTQYF.

This sequence joins TRBV5-1 and TRBJ2-1, with no clear D. The CDR3 runs to 15 residues. Between the trimmed V and J ends, which lost 2 bases and 0 bases, there was a span of 9 bases. Germline CDR1 SGHRS, CDR2 YFSETQ. The DNA of the CDR3 is TGCGCCAGCAGCTTTCAGGCCCGCTCCTACAATGAGCAGTTCTTC. It codes for CASSFQARSYNEQFF.

This chain joins TRBV27 and TRBJ2-3; 8 nucleotides match TRBD2. The germline CDR1 and CDR2 sequences are MNHEY and SMNVEV (reference sequence). CDR3 length: 14 residues. V lost 1 base to trimming and J lost 9 bases; unmatched junction nucleotides: 6. CDR3 loop: CASSLYSGLETQYF. CDR3 nucleotides: TGTGCCAGCAGTTTATACTCGGGACTAGAGACGCAGTATTTT.

This sequence joins TRBV5-6 and TRBJ1-5, with a weak D call TRBD1 (6 bases). Germline V gene data show CDR1 as SGHDT and CDR2 as YYEEEE. This CDR3 spans 14 amino acids. Trimming shortened V by 1 base and J by 7 bases, and 12 bases separated the two germline ends. The CDR3 sequence is CASSLWGLGQPQHF. The CDR3 DNA follows: TGTGCCAGCAGCTTGTGGGGGCTCGGGCAGCCCCAGCATTTT.

The genes are TRBV7-6 and TRBJ2-7, with a tentative D call TRBD2 (7 bases). The ends were cut back, 0 bases at V and 8 bases at J, with 14 bases in the middle. In germline, CDR1 is SGHVS, CDR2 FNYEAQ. The CDR3 loop spans 14 amino acids. The CDR3 spells CASSLARDGGQQYF. CDR3 DNA: TGTGCCAGCAGCTTAGCGAGGGACGGGGGGCAGCAGTACTTC. Drawing the rest from reference TRBV7-6 and TRBJ2-7, the complete variable domain is GAGVSQSPRYKVTKRGQDVALRCDPISGHVSLYWYRQALGQGPEFLTYFNYEAQQDKSGLPNDRFSAERPEGSISTLTIQRTEQRDSAMYRCASSLARDGGQQYFGPGTRLTVT.

This clone was counted a few times. The chain combines TRBV13 with TRBJ1-1, with D perhaps TRBD1 (5 bases). Germline V gives CDR1 PRHDT, CDR2 FYEKMQ (reference sequence). Trimming removed 7 bases from V and 1 base from J, with 16 bases in between. There are 15 residues in the CDR3. The CDR3 DNA reads as TGTGCCAGCACCTTTGGGACCCTCCGGAACACTGAAGCTTTCTTT. Protein sequence: CASTFGTLRNTEAFF. Looking up the rest from reference TRBV13 and TRBJ1-1 gives the full variable domain: AAGVIQSPRHLIKEKRETATLKCYPIPRHDTVYWYQQGPGQDPQFLISFYEKMQSDKGSIPDRFSAQQFSDYHSELNMSSLELGDSALYFCASTFGTLRNTEAFFGQGTRLTVV.